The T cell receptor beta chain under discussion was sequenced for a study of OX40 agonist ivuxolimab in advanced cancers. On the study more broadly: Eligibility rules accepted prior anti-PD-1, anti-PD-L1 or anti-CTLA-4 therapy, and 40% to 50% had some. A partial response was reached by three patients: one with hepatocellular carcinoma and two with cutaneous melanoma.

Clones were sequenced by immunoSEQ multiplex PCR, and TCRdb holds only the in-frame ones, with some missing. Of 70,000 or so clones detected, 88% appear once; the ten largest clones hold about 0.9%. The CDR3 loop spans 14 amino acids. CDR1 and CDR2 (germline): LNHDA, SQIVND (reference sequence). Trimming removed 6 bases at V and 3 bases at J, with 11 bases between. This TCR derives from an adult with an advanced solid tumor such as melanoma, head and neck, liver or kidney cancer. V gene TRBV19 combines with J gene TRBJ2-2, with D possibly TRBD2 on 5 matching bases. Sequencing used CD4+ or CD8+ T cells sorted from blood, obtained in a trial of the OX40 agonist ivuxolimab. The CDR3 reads CASRWGVDTGELFF. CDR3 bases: TGTGCCAGTAGGTGGGGAGTTGACACCGGGGAGCTGTTTTTT.